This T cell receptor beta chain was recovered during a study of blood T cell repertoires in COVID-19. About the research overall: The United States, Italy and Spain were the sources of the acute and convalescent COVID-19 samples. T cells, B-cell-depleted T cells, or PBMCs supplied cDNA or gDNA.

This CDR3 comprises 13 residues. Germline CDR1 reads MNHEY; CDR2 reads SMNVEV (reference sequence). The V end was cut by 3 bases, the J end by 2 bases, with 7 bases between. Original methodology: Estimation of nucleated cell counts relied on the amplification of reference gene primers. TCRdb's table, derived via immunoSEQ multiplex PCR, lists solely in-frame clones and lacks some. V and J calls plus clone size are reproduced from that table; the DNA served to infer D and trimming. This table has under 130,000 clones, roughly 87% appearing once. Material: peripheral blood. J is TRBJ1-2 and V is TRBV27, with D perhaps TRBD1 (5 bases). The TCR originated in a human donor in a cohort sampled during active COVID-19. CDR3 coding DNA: TGTGCCAGCAGTTTCGGGGGGAACTATGGCTACACCTTC. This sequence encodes CASSFGGNYGYTF.